The following is a T cell receptor beta chain sequence with its context. TCRdb keeps only in-frame clones here, not all; method: immunoSEQ multiplex PCR. The sample has around 25,000 clones, roughly four fifths seen once. This CDR3 is built from 14 residues. Germline CDR1 reads SGHVS; CDR2 reads FNYEAQ. Between the trimmed V and J ends, which lost 1 base and 0 bases, there was a span of 6 bases. The data were taken from a study of OX40 agonist ivuxolimab in advanced cancers. Across the study: People who had prior anti-PD-1, anti-PD-L1 or anti-CTLA-4 therapy could take part, and under 45% had some.

Sequencing was performed on CD4+ or CD8+ T cells sorted from blood, taken in a trial of the OX40 agonist ivuxolimab. This receptor was obtained from an adult with an advanced solid tumor such as melanoma, head and neck, liver or kidney cancer. The chain is built from TRBV7-6 and TRBJ1-1; D gene uncertain. The CDR3 loop is CASSLGTVNTEAFF. The CDR3 region has the DNA TGTGCCAGCAGCTTAGGGACGGTGAACACTGAAGCTTTCTTT.